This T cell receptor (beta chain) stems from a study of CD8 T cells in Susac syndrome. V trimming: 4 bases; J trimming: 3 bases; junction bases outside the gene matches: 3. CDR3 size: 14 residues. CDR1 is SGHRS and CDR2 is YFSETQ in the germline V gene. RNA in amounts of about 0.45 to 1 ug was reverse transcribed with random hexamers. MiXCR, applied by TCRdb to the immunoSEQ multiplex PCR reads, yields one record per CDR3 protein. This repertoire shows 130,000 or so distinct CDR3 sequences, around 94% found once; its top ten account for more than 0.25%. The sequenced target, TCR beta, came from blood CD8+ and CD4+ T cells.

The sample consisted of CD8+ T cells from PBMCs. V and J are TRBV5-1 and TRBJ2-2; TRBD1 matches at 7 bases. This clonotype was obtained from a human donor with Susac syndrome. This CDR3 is CASSLTGDTGELFF. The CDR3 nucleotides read TGCGCCAGCAGCCTCACAGGGGACACCGGGGAGCTGTTTTTT.